The TCR beta chain described here comes from a study of patients and donors after allogeneic stem cell transplantation. TCRdb reprocessed the RT-PCR reads with MiXCR, giving one entry per CDR3 protein. The table shows fewer than 95,000 distinct CDR3 sequences, with 4% to 5% occurring only once. CDR1 and CDR2 from the germline V gene are SGHNT and YYREEE (reference sequence). This CDR3 spans 14 amino acids. V was pared by 0 bases and J by 4 bases, with 10 bases between. This clonotype was recorded at least ten times. This receptor was taken from a human donor who was either an allogeneic HSCT recipient or a stem cell or donor lymphocyte infusion donor (not recorded which). It is not recorded whose cells these are; they may come from a transplant donor. This chain uses TRBV5-4 with TRBJ2-5; D uncertain. Sequencing used blood, either unsorted or a sorted T cell fraction (not recorded which). This CDR3 is CASSLEGIGETQYF. CDR3 nucleotide sequence: TGTGCCAGCAGCTTGGAGGGCATCGGAGAGACCCAGTACTTC.